This is a list of T cell receptor beta chains from one sample in a study of cytomegalovirus exposure and HLA in healthy donors. The method was immunoSEQ multiplex PCR; TCRdb's version includes in-frame clones alone and lacks a portion of them. The table lists 130,000 to 150,000 clones, around 77% of them singletons. Sequenced sample: PBMCs. The receptors derive from a man between 18 and 29 years old in good health and CMV-seronegative. Each CDR3 is given with its conserved first and last residue. D genes are given only for firm matches. Clone size is given for some rows only: seen once, a few or many times, or a class if the clone is expanded.

d_gene: TRBD1; len: 13; v_gene: TRBV30; abundance: .; j_gene: TRBJ2-5; CDR3aa: CAWRTGVEETQYF; CDR3nt: TGTGCCTGGAGGACAGGGGTTGAAGAGACCCAGTACTTC
d_gene: .; len: 15; v_gene: TRBV9; abundance: .; j_gene: TRBJ2-2; CDR3aa: CASSVDGANTGELFF; CDR3nt: TGTGCCAGCAGCGTGGACGGGGCGAACACCGGGGAGCTGTTTTTT
d_gene: .; len: 14; v_gene: TRBV4-1; abundance: few; j_gene: TRBJ1-1; CDR3aa: CASRGPLKDTEAFF; CDR3nt: TGCGCCAGCAGGGGGCCTCTCAAGGACACTGAAGCTTTCTTT
d_gene: .; len: 14; v_gene: TRBV19; abundance: .; j_gene: TRBJ1-5; CDR3aa: CASSNTGPNQPQHF; CDR3nt: TGTGCCAGTAGCAACACAGGGCCGAATCAGCCCCAGCATTTT
d_gene: .; len: 12; v_gene: TRBV2; abundance: .; j_gene: TRBJ2-1; CDR3aa: CASSRLDNEQFF; CDR3nt: TGTGCCAGCAGTCGACTAGACAATGAGCAGTTCTTC
d_gene: .; len: 18; v_gene: TRBV5-1; abundance: .; j_gene: TRBJ2-7; CDR3aa: CASSFYPGHKPPTYEQYF; CDR3nt: TGCGCCAGCAGCTTCTACCCGGGACACAAACCTCCTACCTACGAGCAGTACTTC
d_gene: .; len: 14; v_gene: TRBV9; abundance: .; j_gene: TRBJ1-3; CDR3aa: CASSEQGSGNTIYF; CDR3nt: TGTGCCAGCAGCGAACAGGGATCAGGAAACACCATATATTTT
d_gene: .; len: 15; v_gene: TRBV6-5; abundance: once; j_gene: TRBJ2-6; CDR3aa: CASSPSSSGANVLTF; CDR3nt: TGTGCCAGCAGTCCCTCGAGCTCTGGGGCCAACGTCCTGACTTTC
d_gene: .; len: 16; v_gene: TRBV18; abundance: .; j_gene: TRBJ1-3; CDR3aa: CASSPSRLDSGNTIYF; CDR3nt: TGTGCCAGCTCACCCTCTAGACTGGACTCTGGAAACACCATATATTTT
d_gene: .; len: 13; v_gene: TRBV6-5; abundance: .; j_gene: TRBJ1-1; CDR3aa: CASSVAGNTEAFF; CDR3nt: TGTGCCAGCAGTGTAGCGGGGAACACTGAAGCTTTCTTT
d_gene: TRBD2; len: 15; v_gene: TRBV6-5; abundance: once; j_gene: TRBJ2-1; CDR3aa: CASSYGRPREVKQFF; CDR3nt: TGTGCCAGCAGTTACGGACGGCCGCGGGAGGTGAAGCAGTTCTTC